The 24 T cell receptor beta chains below come from one sample, sequenced in a study of shared clonotypes between healthy human individuals. Profiled with immunoSEQ multiplex PCR; TCRdb holds only in-frame clones, not every one. The table includes 400,000 to 500,000 clones, roughly 78% detected once. The material sequenced was PBMCs. Receptor source: a woman aged 40 to 50 in good health. Some clones in this sample may be carry-over from other donors' samples.

This chain joins TRBV11-3 and TRBJ2-7; D perhaps matches TRBD1 (5 bases). Trimming shortened V by 1 base and J by 2 bases, and 12 bases separated the two germline ends. CDR1 is SGHNT, CDR2 YENEEA, per germline. CDR3 length: 15 amino acids. This CDR3 is CASSLGDPGTYEQYF. Written as DNA, the CDR3 is TGTGCCAGCAGCTTAGGAGATCCAGGGACCTACGAGCAGTACTTC. Supplemented by reference TRBV11-3 and TRBJ2-7, the full variable domain reads EAGVVQSPRYKIIEKKQPVAFWCNPISGHNTLYWYLQNLGQGPELLIRYENEEAVDDSQLPKDRFSAERLKGVDSTLKIQPAELGDSAVYLCASSLGDPGTYEQYFGPGTRLTVT.

This chain's CDR3 is CASSTRPRLAGGSTDTQYF. CDR3 coding DNA: TGTGCCAGCAGCACTAGGCCCAGACTAGCGGGAGGTAGCACAGATACGCAGTATTTT. V is TRBV5-5 and J is TRBJ2-3; 13 bases match TRBD2. Germline V gives CDR1 SGHKS, CDR2 YYEKEE (reference sequence). J gave up 0 bases and V 4 bases, and 11 bases lay outside the gene matches. The CDR3 contains 19 residues.

The J gene is TRBJ2-1, the V gene TRBV5-1; 11 bases line up with TRBD2. The CDR3 spans 16 residues. Trimming cost V 0 bases and J 6 bases; bases outside gene matches: 5. Per germline, CDR1 SGHRS and CDR2 YFSETQ. CDR3 DNA: TGCGCCAGCAGCTTGGTCGGGACTAGCGGAGCCAATGAGCAGTTCTTC. This sequence encodes CASSLVGTSGANEQFF. Full variable domain (rest looked up from reference TRBV5-1 and TRBJ2-1): KAGVTQTPRYLIKTRGQQVTLSCSPISGHRSVSWYQQTPGQGLQFLFEYFSETQRNKGNFPGRFSGRQFSNSRSEMNVSTLELGDSALYLCASSLVGTSGANEQFFGPGTRLTVL.

On this clone itself: The sample contains more than one DNA sequence encoding this CDR3. The chain combines TRBV5-1 with TRBJ1-4; D unclear. Germline CDR1 SGHRS, CDR2 YFSETQ. This CDR3 is 14 amino acids long. Trimming took 0 bases from V and 0 from J, leaving 3 bases between them. The CDR3 DNA sequence: TGCGCCAGCAGCTTGGACACAACTAATGAAAAACTGTTTTTT. Encoded protein: CASSLDTTNEKLFF.

V and J are TRBV11-2 and TRBJ2-2; 8 bases match TRBD2. V lost 5 bases, J lost 3 bases, and 5 bases stayed unmatched. CDR1 and CDR2 (germline): SGHAT, FQNNGV. This CDR3 is 15 amino acids long. CDR3 loop: CASSPGLVYTGELFF. The CDR3 nucleotides read TGTGCCAGCAGCCCGGGACTAGTTTACACCGGGGAGCTGTTTTTT.

A remark on this clone: Within the sample, other DNA sequences also encode this same CDR3. The CDR3 nucleotides are TGTGCCAGCAGTGAACGAGAAAACACTGAAGCTTTCTTT. This encodes CASSERENTEAFF. V usage is TRBV2 and J usage is TRBJ1-1; no firm D call. Germline V gene data show CDR1 as SNHLY and CDR2 as FYNNEI. Trimming pared 2 bases from V and 2 bases from J, leaving 6 bases between. The CDR3 sequence is 13 residues long.

The chain joins TRBV28 to TRBJ1-2; tentatively, D is TRBD1 (5 bases). Trimming took off 1 base at V and 4 bases at J, with 13 bases between the two ends. The CDR3 length is 15 residues. Germline V gene sequence: CDR1 MDHEN, CDR2 SYDVKM. The CDR3 region has the DNA TGTGCCAGCAGTTTATCAACAGGATACCTCTATGGCTACACCTTC. This codes for CASSLSTGYLYGYTF.

The chain recombines TRBV2 with TRBJ1-5, with 9 bases aligning to TRBD1. Germline V gene lookup returns CDR1 SNHLY and CDR2 FYNNEI. CDR3 size: 17 residues. J was trimmed by 1 base and V by 6 bases; bases with no gene match: 10. CDR3 bases: TGTGCCAGCAGCGGGGACAGGGTCGGGGTAAGCAATCAGCCCCAGCATTTT. It translates to CASSGDRVGVSNQPQHF.

This chain joins TRBV27 and TRBJ2-7; D not certain. Germline V lookup: CDR1 MNHEY, CDR2 SMNVEV (reference sequence). V was shortened by 5 bases and J by 1 base, with 21 bases between the two germline ends. The CDR3 has 17 residues. The CDR3 sequence is CASSPISVLMSSYEQYF. The CDR3 DNA reads TGTGCCAGCAGTCCCATCTCGGTACTTATGTCATCCTACGAGCAGTACTTC.

The chain couples TRBV5-1 to TRBJ1-1, with a weak D call TRBD1 (5 bases). Trimming stripped 4 bases from V and 1 base from J, with 11 bases between. CDR1 is SGHRS, CDR2 YFSETQ, per germline. This CDR3 region has 14 residues. The CDR3 nucleotides are TGCGCCAGCAGCGCCGCCGGGACGAACACTGAAGCTTTCTTT. This gives the protein CASSAAGTNTEAFF.

This chain's CDR3 is CASSDDRARVGEQYF. CDR3 nucleotide sequence: TGCGCCAGCAGTGATGACAGGGCACGGGTAGGCGAGCAGTACTTC. The chain employs TRBV10-2 and TRBJ2-7; 7 nucleotides line up with TRBD1. The CDR3 covers 15 residues. The V gene's germline CDR1 is WSHSY and CDR2 SAAADI. J lost 6 bases, V lost 3 bases, and 11 bases had no gene match.

On this clone: This CDR3 is also generated by other DNA sequences in the sample. The chain links TRBV27 to TRBJ1-5; D is unresolved. The germline CDR1 and CDR2 sequences are MNHEY and SMNVEV (reference sequence). The germline V and J ends were trimmed by 8 bases and 4 bases, with 6 bases remaining between them. This CDR3 spans 11 amino acids. This CDR3 is CASGLNQPQHF. The CDR3 nucleotides are TGTGCCAGCGGGCTAAATCAGCCCCAGCATTTT.

This chain uses TRBV30 with TRBJ1-5; the match to TRBD1 covers 7 bases. V gave up 2 bases and J gave up 1 base; unmatched junction bases: 2. CDR3 length equals 14 residues. Germline V lookup: CDR1 GTSNPN, CDR2 SVGIG (reference sequence). The CDR3 bases are TGTGCCTGGAGTCTGGGACAGAGCAATCAGCCCCAGCATTTT. Translation gives CAWSLGQSNQPQHF. The full variable domain, completed using reference TRBV30 and TRBJ1-5, is SQTIHQWPATLVQPVGSPLSLECTVEGTSNPNLYWYRQAAGRGLQLLFYSVGIGQISSEVPQNLSASRPQDRQFILSSKKLLLSDSGFYLCAWSLGQSNQPQHFGDGTRLSIL.

The genes are TRBV4-1 and TRBJ2-1, with D possibly matching TRBD2 (5 bases). CDR3 length: 14 amino acids. The germline gives CDR1 MGHRA, CDR2 YSYEKL. The ends were cut back, 4 bases at V and 5 bases at J, with 12 bases in the middle. The CDR3 protein is CASSLRTLNNEQFF. In DNA form, the CDR3 reads TGCGCCAGCAGCCTCCGGACTCTTAACAATGAGCAGTTCTTC.

The chain recombines TRBV27 with TRBJ2-1, with 7 bases aligning to TRBD2. This CDR3 is 17 amino acids long. The V gene end was trimmed by 5 bases and the J gene end by 6 bases; junction bases not matched to a gene: 16. Germline V gene lookup returns CDR1 MNHEY and CDR2 SMNVEV (reference sequence). The CDR3 loop is CASSLLSRGAGANEQFF. The DNA for the CDR3 is TGTGCCAGCAGTCTGTTATCCCGCGGGGCGGGAGCCAATGAGCAGTTCTTC.

CDR3 in DNA: TGTGCCAGCAGTTTCGCGGCCGGGGAGCTGTTTTTT. Translating it yields CASSFAAGELFF. The genes are TRBV28 and TRBJ2-2; D call uncertain. The germline V gene has CDR1 MDHEN and CDR2 SYDVKM. With 3 bases removed from V and 6 bases from J, the gap between germline ends came to 5 bases. The CDR3 extends over 12 amino acids.

The chain joins TRBV5-1 to TRBJ1-4; TRBD1 aligns across 7 bases. Trimming removed 0 bases from V and 8 bases from J; junction bases left unmatched: 10. CDR3 length: 16 residues. Germline V gene lookup returns CDR1 SGHRS and CDR2 YFSETQ. CDR3 amino acids: CASSLEFNRGEEKLFF. For the CDR3, the DNA is TGCGCCAGCAGCTTGGAATTCAACAGGGGAGAAGAAAAACTGTTTTTT.

DNA of the CDR3: TGTGCCAGCACCTTGCGGGGAAGCACTGAAGCTTTCTTT. It codes for CASTLRGSTEAFF. The chain joins TRBV7-8 to TRBJ1-1, with D unresolved. The V gene's germline CDR1 is SGHVS and CDR2 FQNEAQ. Trimming removed 7 bases at V and 4 bases at J, with 13 bases between. CDR3 length equals 13 residues.

In this sample, this clone turned up once. This chain links TRBV5-4 with TRBJ2-1; 12 bases line up with TRBD1. The CDR3 is 15 amino acids. J lost 8 bases, V lost 3 bases, and 6 bases had no gene match. Per germline, CDR1 SGHNT and CDR2 YYREEE (reference sequence). CDR3 residues: CASSSGTGGFDEQFF. CDR3 DNA sequence: TGTGCCAGCAGCTCCGGGACAGGGGGCTTTGATGAGCAGTTCTTC.

Comments on this clone: One base separates it from a far larger clone, so it is likely a read error. The V and J genes are TRBV28 and TRBJ2-1; 10 bases are a match to TRBD1. After removal of 6 bases from V and 9 bases from J, the junction contained 14 bases not matched to a gene. The germline V gene has CDR1 MDHEN and CDR2 SYDVKM. The CDR3 extends over 16 amino acids. The DNA of the CDR3 is TGTGCCAGCAGGCGGACAGGGGGTCATTCGTCGGCTGAGCAGTTCTTC. It yields the protein CASRRTGGHSSAEQFF.

Only a few counts were recorded for this clone. This sequence joins TRBV4-2 and TRBJ2-7; 8 positions match TRBD2. V was pared by 0 bases and J by 0 bases, with 10 bases of the junction left unmatched. The CDR3 consists of 18 residues. CDR1 is LGHNA, CDR2 YNFKEQ, per germline. The CDR3 region is CASSQDLPGGRSSYEQYF. The CDR3 DNA follows: TGTGCCAGCAGCCAAGATCTTCCGGGAGGGAGGAGCTCCTACGAGCAGTACTTC.

This clone was seen many times. The V gene is TRBV19, the J gene TRBJ2-4; D is unresolved. CDR1 LNHDA and CDR2 SQIVND come from the germline V gene (reference sequence). V was shortened by 3 bases and J by 0 bases, with 9 bases between the two germline ends. There are 15 residues in the CDR3. The DNA for the CDR3 is TGTGCCAGTAGTATGCCGGCACTAGCCAAAAACATTCAGTACTTC. It translates to CASSMPALAKNIQYF.

V and J are TRBV7-2 and TRBJ1-5, with 8 nucleotides matching TRBD1. The CDR3 is 15 residues long. V lost 5 bases and J lost 7; bases outside the gene matches: 10. Germline CDR1 is SGHTA and CDR2 is FQGNSA. This chain's CDR3 is CASSRLATGGQPQHF. The CDR3 DNA sequence: TGTGCCAGCAGCCGCCTTGCTACAGGGGGACAGCCCCAGCATTTT.

The CDR3 nucleotides are TGTGCCAGCAGTAGGACCCGGCTCGTTCAGCCCCAGCATTTT. Amino acid sequence: CASSRTRLVQPQHF. This chain joins TRBV6-5 and TRBJ1-5; D unresolved. The CDR3 has 14 residues. V lost 5 bases, J lost 6 bases, and 14 bases lay in between. Germline V CDR1 and CDR2: MNHEY, SVGAGI.